Listed below are T cell receptor beta chains from one sample, sequenced in a study of radiation and T cells in renal cell carcinoma. TCRdb's table, derived via immunoSEQ multiplex PCR, lists solely in-frame clones and lacks some. The top ten hold 11% of the sample, which has 150,000 to 200,000 clones, about 85% seen once. The sample in question was blood, obtained from a patient whose treatment included radiotherapy and nephrectomy. Every receptor here comes from a woman aged 50 to 60 with renal cell carcinoma. The CDR3 runs from the conserved cysteine through the conserved F or W. The D gene is left open where the match is weak. Part of the rows lack a size; the others show once, few, many or a class for expanded clones.

>TRBV4-1|TRBD2|NA|TRBJ2-1
CASSQENSGGDKFF
TGCGCCAGCAGCCAAGAGAATAGCGGGGGGGATAAGTTCTTC
>TRBV10-3|NA|NA|TRBJ1-6
CAISAVGSENSPLHF
TGTGCCATCAGTGCGGTGGGATCAGAAAATTCACCCCTCCACTTT
>TRBV29-1|NA|NA|TRBJ2-3
CSVSVPTPRRGTQYF
TGCAGCGTTTCGGTGCCCACCCCACGGCGCGGAACGCAGTATTTT
>TRBV13|NA|NA|TRBJ1-1
CASSLGQGTEAFF
TGTGCCAGCAGCTTAGGGCAGGGAACTGAAGCTTTCTTT
>TRBV4-3|NA|NA|TRBJ1-1
CASSQDLTVGTEAFF
TGCGCCAGCAGCCAAGATCTTACTGTAGGCACTGAAGCTTTCTTT
>TRBV7-8|NA|NA|TRBJ1-2
CASSGQALGYGYTF
TGTGCCAGCAGTGGGCAGGCTCTTGGCTATGGCTACACCTTC
>TRBV19|TRBD1|NA|TRBJ1-1
CASSSWGQLENTEAFF
TGTGCCAGTAGTTCCTGGGGACAGCTAGAGAACACTGAAGCTTTCTTT
>TRBV25-1|NA|NA|TRBJ2-3
CASSAGHLVTDTQYF
TGTGCCAGCAGTGCGGGACACTTAGTAACAGATACGCAGTATTTT
>TRBV10-3|TRBD1|NA|TRBJ2-1
CAIRPYIDRGSYNEQFF
TGTGCCATCAGGCCTTATATAGACAGGGGCTCCTACAATGAGCAGTTCTTC
>TRBV5-8|TRBD1|NA|TRBJ1-2
CASSLGQGAWYGYTF
TGTGCCAGCAGCTTGGGACAGGGGGCCTGGTATGGCTACACCTTC
>TRBV7-9|NA|NA|TRBJ2-5
CASSLGRNRGWNF
TGTGCCAGCAGCTTAGGCCGGAATAGGGGTTGGAACTTC
>TRBV6-1|NA|few|TRBJ1-2
CASSEAPWMPNYGYTF
TGTGCCAGCAGTGAAGCTCCCTGGATGCCTAACTATGGCTACACCTTC
>TRBV5-4|TRBD1|few|TRBJ1-1
CASSLTGFPEAFF
TGTGCCAGCAGCCTGACAGGGTTCCCTGAAGCTTTCTTT
>TRBV15|NA|NA|TRBJ1-4
CATSRDPTGAWNEKLFF
TGTGCCACCAGCAGAGATCCTACTGGCGCTTGGAATGAAAAACTGTTTTTT
>TRBV7-8|NA|NA|TRBJ1-6
CASSRVRAPLHF
TGTGCCAGCAGCCGGGTTAGGGCACCCCTCCACTTT
>TRBV4-1|NA|NA|TRBJ2-1
CASSQQPRDQQFF
TGCGCCAGCAGCCAACAACCCCGGGACCAGCAGTTCTTC
>TRBV2|NA|NA|TRBJ2-5
CASSDLRETQYF
TGTGCCAGCAGCGATTTGAGGGAGACCCAGTACTTC
>TRBV6-1|NA|few|TRBJ1-1
CASSGGGANTEAFF
TGTGCCAGCAGTGGCGGGGGGGCCAACACTGAAGCTTTCTTT
>TRBV5-1|TRBD2|NA|TRBJ2-1
CASSSAAGGSYNEQFF
TGCGCCAGCAGCTCCGCTGCGGGAGGCTCCTACAATGAGCAGTTCTTC
>TRBV4-2|TRBD1|NA|TRBJ2-5
CASSHLTRGPKGAKTQYF
TGTGCCAGCAGCCATCTCACTCGCGGCCCAAAGGGGGCTAAGACCCAGTACTTC
>TRBV7-9|TRBD1|NA|TRBJ2-5
CASRPDRAGLAQYF
TGTGCCAGCAGGCCGGACAGGGCCGGGTTGGCCCAGTACTTC
>TRBV29-1|NA|few|TRBJ1-1
CSVSLGNTEAFF
TGCAGCGTTAGTTTGGGAAACACTGAAGCTTTCTTT
>TRBV5-1|TRBD2|NA|TRBJ2-2
CASRAFPGLAMNTGELFF
TGCGCCAGCAGAGCCTTCCCGGGACTAGCGATGAACACCGGGGAGCTGTTTTTT
>TRBV19|NA|NA|TRBJ2-7
CASSTGPHPSYEQYF
TGTGCCAGTAGCACCGGGCCCCACCCTTCCTACGAGCAGTACTTC
>TRBV7-6|TRBD2|NA|TRBJ2-3
CASSLLAGATDTQYF
TGTGCCAGCAGCTTACTAGCGGGGGCCACAGATACGCAGTATTTT
>TRBV6-5|NA|NA|TRBJ2-7
CASSRQANEQYF
TGTGCCAGCAGCAGACAGGCGAACGAGCAGTACTTC
>TRBV6-5|NA|NA|TRBJ1-5
CASSYRLGPQHF
TGTGCCAGCAGTTACCGACTCGGGCCCCAGCATTTT
>TRBV18|TRBD1|NA|TRBJ2-7
CASSPPDRGSVTYEQYF
TGTGCCAGCTCACCACCGGACAGGGGTAGCGTTACCTACGAGCAGTACTTC
>TRBV15|NA|NA|TRBJ1-2
CATSREDNYNYGYTF
TGTGCCACCAGCAGAGAAGACAACTACAACTATGGCTACACCTTC
>TRBV10-2|NA|NA|TRBJ1-5
CASSEMGRNQPQHF
TGCGCCAGCAGTGAAATGGGGAGGAACCAGCCCCAGCATTTT
>TRBV2|NA|NA|TRBJ1-6
CARSTPGRTESPLHF
TGTGCCAGGAGCACACCAGGACGCACCGAGTCACCCCTCCACTTT
>TRBV10-3|NA|NA|TRBJ1-2
CAISTGDGGGYTF
TGTGCCATCAGTACCGGGGACGGGGGAGGCTACACCTTC
>TRBV10-3|NA|NA|TRBJ1-6
CAITDGIGSPLHF
TGTGCCATCACGGACGGTATCGGGTCACCCCTCCACTTT
>TRBV2|TRBD1|NA|TRBJ1-2
CASSGRQGTAYGYTF
TGTGCCAGCAGTGGCCGACAGGGAACTGCTTATGGCTACACCTTC
>TRBV6-4|TRBD1|NA|TRBJ1-2
CASRPDRGFSGYTF
TGTGCCAGCAGGCCCGACAGGGGGTTTAGTGGCTACACCTTC
>TRBV20-1|TRBD2|NA|TRBJ2-5
CSADGGETQYF
TGCAGTGCCGACGGGGGGGAGACCCAGTACTTC